The T cell receptor (beta chain) described here comes from a study of T cell changes during pregnancy in multiple sclerosis. Assay: immunoSEQ multiplex PCR; the TCRdb copy retains only in-frame clones and omits some. The data contain over 50,000 clones, more than 75% of them seen just once; the ten biggest clones take up about 5.2%. CDR1 GTSNPN and CDR2 SVGIG come from the germline V gene (reference sequence). The CDR3 sequence is 13 residues long. V gave up 3 bases and J gave up 6 bases, with 12 bases separating them. This chain joins TRBV30 and TRBJ1-5; D unresolved. Sequenced: peripheral blood from another person, used as feeder cells. The receptor was isolated from a human donor whose cells served as feeder cells for cultures in a pregnancy study. The CDR3 DNA reads TGTGCCTGGAGCGCCGGGGTGGTTCAGCCCCAGCATTTT. Translation: CAWSAGVVQPQHF.